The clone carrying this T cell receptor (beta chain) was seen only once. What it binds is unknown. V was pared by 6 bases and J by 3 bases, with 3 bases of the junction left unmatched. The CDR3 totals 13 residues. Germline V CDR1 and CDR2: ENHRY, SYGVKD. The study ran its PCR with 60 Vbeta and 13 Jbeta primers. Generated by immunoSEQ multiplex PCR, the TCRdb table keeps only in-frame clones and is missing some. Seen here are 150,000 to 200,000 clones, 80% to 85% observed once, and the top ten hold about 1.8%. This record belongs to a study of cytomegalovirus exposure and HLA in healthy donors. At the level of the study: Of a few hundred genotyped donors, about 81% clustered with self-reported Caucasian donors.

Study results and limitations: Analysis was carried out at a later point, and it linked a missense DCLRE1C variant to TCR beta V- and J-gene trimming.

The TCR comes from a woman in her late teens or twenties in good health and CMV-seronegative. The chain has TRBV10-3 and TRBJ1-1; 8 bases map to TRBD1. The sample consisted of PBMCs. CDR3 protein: CAIRKTGDTEAFF. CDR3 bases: TGTGCCATCAGAAAGACAGGGGACACTGAAGCTTTCTTT.